This TCR beta chain emerged from a study of PD-L1 blockade in urothelial cancer. Study-level background: At 3 weeks (second dose) and 6 weeks after starting treatment, blood was analyzed.

Method: immunoSEQ multiplex PCR; TCRdb's copy keeps in-frame clones and lacks some. The data hold roughly 20,000 clones, with roughly 90% observed a single time. V lost 5 bases and J 1 base, leaving 12 bases between the germline ends. Germline lookup yields CDR1 LNHDA and CDR2 SQIVND (reference sequence). The CDR3 length is 14 residues. Patients in the study were battling locally advanced or metastatic urothelial carcinoma. The gene calls are TRBV19 and TRBJ2-7; D is undetermined. The starting material was PBMCs, obtained around atezolizumab (anti-PD-L1) treatment. The receptor's source is a woman in her sixties or seventies with urothelial cancer. CDR3: CASSPRVNSYEQYF. DNA of the CDR3: TGTGCCAGTAGTCCACGGGTAAATTCCTACGAGCAGTACTTC.